This TCR beta chain was identified during a study of T cell responses to AZD1222 COVID-19 vaccine. Findings and caveats of the study: When two AZD1222 doses had been given, Spike-specific TCR breadth and depth rose.

Notes on this clone: The antigen is unknown.

The assay was immunoSEQ multiplex PCR, and TCRdb's table has in-frame clones only and misses some. The table records about 120,000 clones, roughly 84% of them present only once. The trim removed 7 bases at V and 4 bases at J, leaving 4 bases unmatched. The CDR3 has 13 residues. CDR1 and CDR2 from the germline V gene are SGHAT and FQNNGV. This specimen was peripheral blood, taken on day 0 of AZD1222 vaccination. The chain joins TRBV11-2 to TRBJ2-3; TRBD1 matches at 8 bases. This clonotype was sampled from an adult in good health. The CDR3 coding sequence is TGTGCCAGCAACCTGGACAGGGCAGATACGCAGTATTTT. Protein sequence: CASNLDRADTQYF.